This T cell receptor (beta chain) was sequenced in a study of CD8+ T cells in alopecia areata. About the research overall: Twice a day, 5 to 10 mg of oral tofacitinib was administered to treated patients. Percentage of affected scalp area was the basis on which treated patients' severity was scored. Whole-study results and caveats: Sequencing of scalp tissue also captures the resident alphabeta T cells of normal skin. Only a single nonresponder existed, so baseline CD8+ expansion links stay unclear.

As to this clone: No antigen is known for it.

Germline lookup yields CDR1 SEHNR and CDR2 FQNEAQ (reference sequence). The CDR3 loop spans 13 amino acids. Trimming at V came to 0 bases and at J to 8 bases, leaving 3 bases not matched to a gene. Treatment: oral pan-JAK inhibitor, 5-10 mg twice daily. RNA extraction and reverse transcription yielded cDNA as sequencing template. Generated by immunoSEQ multiplex PCR, the TCRdb table keeps only in-frame clones and is missing some. The sample records some 99,000 clones, 50% to 75% being singletons. The sequenced sample was CD8+ T cells sorted from blood, obtained at week 4, from a patient treated with tofacitinib. The chain is built from TRBV7-9 and TRBJ1-2, with 7 nucleotides matching TRBD1. This receptor was obtained from a human donor with alopecia areata. CDR3 coding DNA: TGTGCCAGCAGCTTAGCAGGGACAGAGGGCTACACCTTC. Protein product: CASSLAGTEGYTF.